This T cell receptor (beta chain) was sequenced for a study of blood T cell repertoires in COVID-19. In the study overall: Sites across the United States, Italy and Spain contributed samples from acute and convalescent COVID-19.

Only in-frame clones appear in the TCRdb table, and some are missing; sequencing was by immunoSEQ multiplex PCR. Of some 320,000 clones detected, nearly 90% appear once; the ten largest clones hold under 3.5%. This study enrolled people aged about 18 to 100 from about 26 US geographic areas. Participants' own reports of clinical history determined their cohort assignment. In the 2 weeks before study entry, exposed participants met a COVID-19 case, which was PCR-confirmed or clinician-diagnosed. CDR1 is SGHRS, CDR2 YFSETQ, per germline. This CDR3 comprises 16 residues. V was clipped by 3 bases and J by 5 bases; unmatched bases: 10.

Sequencing was carried out using PBMCs or T cells enriched from blood (not recorded which). The V call is TRBV5-1, the J call TRBJ2-2; 7 bases are a match to TRBD2. The TCR was taken from a woman between 50 and 59 years old who had been exposed to COVID-19. As DNA, the CDR3 is TGCGCCAGCAGCTGGTTGAGCGGGGCAGATACCGGGGAGCTGTTTTTT. Protein: CASSWLSGADTGELFF.